The sequence of this T cell receptor (beta chain) was determined in a study of CD8 T cells in Susac syndrome. Findings and caveats of the study: As acknowledged by the study, its TCR sequencing and HLA analysis included a relatively small number of individuals.

This CDR3 spans 13 amino acids. Germline loops: CDR1 LNHNV, CDR2 YYDKDF (reference sequence). Trimming took 1 base from V and 10 from J, leaving 11 bases between them. Random hexamers were used to reverse transcribe an amount of 0.5 to 1 ug RNA. Amplification of TCR beta CDR3 spanned 54 Vbeta and 13 Jbeta via immunoSEQ multiplex PCR. TCRdb re-called the immunoSEQ multiplex PCR reads through MiXCR, storing one row per CDR3 protein. This table holds approximately 220,000 distinct CDR3 sequences, around 93% found once. Worth noting for this clonotype: The target antigen is unknown.

From blood CD8+ and CD4+ T cells, the TCR beta chain was sequenced. Patients with stable or active relapsing-remitting disease, all of them treatment-naive, made up the multiple sclerosis controls. The V call is TRBV15, the J call TRBJ1-5; D is undetermined. Input material: CD4+ T cells from PBMCs. The receptor comes from a human donor with multiple sclerosis. The CDR3 protein is CATSRVHEFPQHF. CDR3 nucleotide sequence: TGTGCCACCAGCAGAGTCCATGAGTTTCCCCAGCATTTT.